The clone carrying this TCR beta chain has just one count. What it binds is unknown. These data originate in a study of cytomegalovirus exposure and HLA in healthy donors. Study results and limitations: Association of a missense DCLRE1C variant with TCR beta V- and J-gene trimming was reported in a later analysis.

A multiplex PCR was run with 60 Vbeta primers and 13 Jbeta primers. This table comes from immunoSEQ multiplex PCR, and its TCRdb copy is limited to in-frame clones, with some not included. Among some 88,000 clones listed, approximately 57% were seen once. Germline V gene data show CDR1 as LGHNA and CDR2 as YNFKEQ. V shed 3 bases and J 2 bases; nucleotides not matched to a gene: 6. This CDR3 is 15 amino acids long. The gene calls are TRBV4-2 and TRBJ1-2; 7 bases line up with TRBD1. The receptor's source is a woman aged 25 to 45 in good health and CMV-seronegative. Source material: PBMCs. The DNA of the CDR3 is TGTGCCAGCAGCCACTCGGACAGGTCAAACTATGGCTACACCTTC. Translation: CASSHSDRSNYGYTF.